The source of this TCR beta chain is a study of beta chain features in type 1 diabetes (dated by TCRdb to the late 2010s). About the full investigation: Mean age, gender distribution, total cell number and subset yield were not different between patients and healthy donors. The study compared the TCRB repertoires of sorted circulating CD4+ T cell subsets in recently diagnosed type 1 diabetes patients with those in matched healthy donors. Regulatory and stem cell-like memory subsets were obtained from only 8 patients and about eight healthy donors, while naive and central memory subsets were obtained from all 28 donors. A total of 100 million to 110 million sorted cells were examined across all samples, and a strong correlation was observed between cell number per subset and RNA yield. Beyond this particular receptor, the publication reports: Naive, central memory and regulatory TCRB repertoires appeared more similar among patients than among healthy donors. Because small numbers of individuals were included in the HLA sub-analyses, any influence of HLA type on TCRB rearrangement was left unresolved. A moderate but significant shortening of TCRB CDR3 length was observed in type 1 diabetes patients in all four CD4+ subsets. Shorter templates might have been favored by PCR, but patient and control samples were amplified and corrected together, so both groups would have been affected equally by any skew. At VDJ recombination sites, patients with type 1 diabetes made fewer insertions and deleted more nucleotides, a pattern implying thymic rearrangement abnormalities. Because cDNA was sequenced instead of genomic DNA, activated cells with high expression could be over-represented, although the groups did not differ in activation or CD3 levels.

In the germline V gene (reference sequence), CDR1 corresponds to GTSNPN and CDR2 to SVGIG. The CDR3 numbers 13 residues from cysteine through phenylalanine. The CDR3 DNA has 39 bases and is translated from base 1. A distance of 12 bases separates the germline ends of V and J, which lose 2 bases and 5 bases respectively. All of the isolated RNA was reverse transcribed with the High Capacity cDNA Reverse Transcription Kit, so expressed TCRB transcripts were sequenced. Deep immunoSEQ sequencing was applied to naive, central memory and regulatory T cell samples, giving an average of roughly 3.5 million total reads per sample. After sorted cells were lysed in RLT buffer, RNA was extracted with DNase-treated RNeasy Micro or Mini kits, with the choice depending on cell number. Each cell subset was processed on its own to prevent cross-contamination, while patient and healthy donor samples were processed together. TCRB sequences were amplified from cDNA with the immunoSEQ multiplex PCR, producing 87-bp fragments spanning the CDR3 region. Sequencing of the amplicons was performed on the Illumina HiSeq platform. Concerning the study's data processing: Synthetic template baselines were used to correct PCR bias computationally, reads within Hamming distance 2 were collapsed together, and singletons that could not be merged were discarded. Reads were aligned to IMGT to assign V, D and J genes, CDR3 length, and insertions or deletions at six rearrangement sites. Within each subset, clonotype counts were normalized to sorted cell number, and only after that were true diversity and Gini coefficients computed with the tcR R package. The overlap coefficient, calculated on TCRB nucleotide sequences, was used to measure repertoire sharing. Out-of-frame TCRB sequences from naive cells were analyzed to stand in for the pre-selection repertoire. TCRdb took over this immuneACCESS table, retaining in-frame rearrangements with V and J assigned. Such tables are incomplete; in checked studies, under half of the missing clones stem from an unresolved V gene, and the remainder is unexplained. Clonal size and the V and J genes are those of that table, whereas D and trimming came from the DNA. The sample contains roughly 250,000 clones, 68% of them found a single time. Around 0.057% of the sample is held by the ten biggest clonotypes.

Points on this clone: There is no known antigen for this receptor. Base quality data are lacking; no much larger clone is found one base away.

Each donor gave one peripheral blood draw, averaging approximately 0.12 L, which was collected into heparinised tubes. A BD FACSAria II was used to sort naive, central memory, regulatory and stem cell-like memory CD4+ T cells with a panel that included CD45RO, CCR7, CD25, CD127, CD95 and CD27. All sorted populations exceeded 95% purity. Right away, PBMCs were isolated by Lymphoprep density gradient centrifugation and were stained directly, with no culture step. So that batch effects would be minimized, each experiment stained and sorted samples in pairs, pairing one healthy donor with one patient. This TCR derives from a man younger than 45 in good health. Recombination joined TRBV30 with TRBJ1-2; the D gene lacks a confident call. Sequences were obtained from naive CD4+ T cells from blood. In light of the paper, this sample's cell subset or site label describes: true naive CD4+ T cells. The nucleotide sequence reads TGTGCCTGGAGTACCAGCTTAGGGTATGGCTACACCTTC. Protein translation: CAWSTSLGYGYTF. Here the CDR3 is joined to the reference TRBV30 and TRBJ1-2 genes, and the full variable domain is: SQTIHQWPATLVQPVGSPLSLECTVEGTSNPNLYWYRQAAGRGLQLLFYSVGIGQISSEVPQNLSASRPQDRQFILSSKKLLLSDSGFYLCAWSTSLGYGYTFGSGTRLTVV.